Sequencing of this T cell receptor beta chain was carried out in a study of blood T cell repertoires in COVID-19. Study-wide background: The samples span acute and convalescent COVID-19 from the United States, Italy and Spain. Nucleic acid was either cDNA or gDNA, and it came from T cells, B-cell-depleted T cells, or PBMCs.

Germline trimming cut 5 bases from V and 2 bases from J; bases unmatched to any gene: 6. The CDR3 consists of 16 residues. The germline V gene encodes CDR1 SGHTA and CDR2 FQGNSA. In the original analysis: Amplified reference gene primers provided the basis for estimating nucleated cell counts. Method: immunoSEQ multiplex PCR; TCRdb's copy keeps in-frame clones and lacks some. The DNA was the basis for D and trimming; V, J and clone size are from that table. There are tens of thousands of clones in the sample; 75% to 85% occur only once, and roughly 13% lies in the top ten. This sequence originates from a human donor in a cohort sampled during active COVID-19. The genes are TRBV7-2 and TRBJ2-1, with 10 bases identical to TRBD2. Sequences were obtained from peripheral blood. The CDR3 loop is CASSRLAGATYNEQFF. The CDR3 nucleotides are TGTGCCAGCAGCCGCCTAGCGGGAGCCACCTACAATGAGCAGTTCTTC.